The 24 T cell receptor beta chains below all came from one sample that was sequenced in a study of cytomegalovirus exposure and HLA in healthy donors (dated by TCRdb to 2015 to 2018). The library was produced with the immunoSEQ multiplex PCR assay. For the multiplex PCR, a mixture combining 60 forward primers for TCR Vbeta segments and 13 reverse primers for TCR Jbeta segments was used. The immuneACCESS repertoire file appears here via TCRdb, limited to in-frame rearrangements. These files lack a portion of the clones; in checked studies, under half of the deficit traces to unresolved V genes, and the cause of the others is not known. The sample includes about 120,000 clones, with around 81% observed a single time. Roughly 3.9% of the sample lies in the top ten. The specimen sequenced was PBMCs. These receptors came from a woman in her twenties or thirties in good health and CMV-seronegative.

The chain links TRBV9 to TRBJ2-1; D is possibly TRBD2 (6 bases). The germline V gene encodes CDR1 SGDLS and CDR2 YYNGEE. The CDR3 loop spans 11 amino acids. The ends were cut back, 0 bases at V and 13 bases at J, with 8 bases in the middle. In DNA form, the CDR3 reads TGTGCCAGCAGCGTAGCGGGGGAACAGTTCTTC. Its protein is CASSVAGEQFF. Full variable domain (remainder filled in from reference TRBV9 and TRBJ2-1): DSGVTQTPKHLITATGQRVTLRCSPRSGDLSVYWYQQSLDQGLQFLIQYYNGEERAKGNILERFSAQQFPDLHSELNLSSLELGDSALYFCASSVAGEQFFGPGTRLTVL.

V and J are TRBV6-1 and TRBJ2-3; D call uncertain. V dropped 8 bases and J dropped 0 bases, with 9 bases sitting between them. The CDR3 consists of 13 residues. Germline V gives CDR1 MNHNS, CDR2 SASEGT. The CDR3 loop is CASCSTSTDTQYF. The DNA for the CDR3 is TGTGCCAGCTGTTCGACTAGCACAGATACGCAGTATTTT.

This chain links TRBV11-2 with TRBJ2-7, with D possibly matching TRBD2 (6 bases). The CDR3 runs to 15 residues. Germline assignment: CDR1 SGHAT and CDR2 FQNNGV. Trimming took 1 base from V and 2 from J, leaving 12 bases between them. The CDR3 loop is CASSLGATRTYEQYF. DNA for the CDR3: TGTGCCAGCAGCTTAGGCGCGACTAGGACCTACGAGCAGTACTTC.

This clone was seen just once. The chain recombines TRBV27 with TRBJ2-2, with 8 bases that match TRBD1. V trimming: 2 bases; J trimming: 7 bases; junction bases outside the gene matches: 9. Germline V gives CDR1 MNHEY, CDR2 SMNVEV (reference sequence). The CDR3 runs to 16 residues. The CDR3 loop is CASSLRRQGAHGELFF. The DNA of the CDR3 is TGTGCCAGCAGTTTACGTCGGCAGGGGGCACACGGGGAGCTGTTTTTT.

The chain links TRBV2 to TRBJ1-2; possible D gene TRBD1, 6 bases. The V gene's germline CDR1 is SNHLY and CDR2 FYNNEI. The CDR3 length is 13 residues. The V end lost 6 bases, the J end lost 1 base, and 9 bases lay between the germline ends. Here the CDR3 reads CASREDSNYGYTF. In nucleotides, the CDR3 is TGTGCCAGCAGGGAGGACAGTAACTATGGCTACACCTTC.

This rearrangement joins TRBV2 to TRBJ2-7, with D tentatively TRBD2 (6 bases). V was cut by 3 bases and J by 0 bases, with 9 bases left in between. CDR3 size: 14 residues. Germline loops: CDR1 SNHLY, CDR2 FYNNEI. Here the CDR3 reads CASSDGGTSYEQYF. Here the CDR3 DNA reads TGTGCCAGCAGTGACGGGGGAACCTCCTACGAGCAGTACTTC.

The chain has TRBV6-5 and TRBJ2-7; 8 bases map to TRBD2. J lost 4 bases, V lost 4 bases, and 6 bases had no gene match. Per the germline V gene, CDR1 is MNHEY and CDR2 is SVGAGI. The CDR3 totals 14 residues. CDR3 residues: CASSSGLATYEQYF. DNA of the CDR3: TGTGCCAGCAGTTCCGGACTAGCAACTTACGAGCAGTACTTC.

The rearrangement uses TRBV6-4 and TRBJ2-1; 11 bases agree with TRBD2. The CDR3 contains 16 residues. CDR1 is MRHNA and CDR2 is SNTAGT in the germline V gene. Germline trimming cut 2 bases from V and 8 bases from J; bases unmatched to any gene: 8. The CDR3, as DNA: TGTGCCAGCAGTGACACTACTAGCGGGAGTTGGTATGAGCAGTTCTTC. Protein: CASSDTTSGSWYEQFF.

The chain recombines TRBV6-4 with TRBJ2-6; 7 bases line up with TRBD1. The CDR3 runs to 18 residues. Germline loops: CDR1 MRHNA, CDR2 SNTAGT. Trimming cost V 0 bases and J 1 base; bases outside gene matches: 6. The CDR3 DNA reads TGTGCCAGCAGTGACTCGGGACAGTCTTTTTCTGGGGCCAACGTCCTGACTTTC. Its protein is CASSDSGQSFSGANVLTF.

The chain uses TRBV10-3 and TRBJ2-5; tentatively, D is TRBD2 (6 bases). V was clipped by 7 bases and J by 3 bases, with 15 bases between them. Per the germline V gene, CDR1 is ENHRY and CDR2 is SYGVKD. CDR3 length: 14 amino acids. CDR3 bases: TGTGCCATCAAGGAGAGGTTAGCGGAAGAGACCCAGTACTTC. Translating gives CAIKERLAEETQYF.

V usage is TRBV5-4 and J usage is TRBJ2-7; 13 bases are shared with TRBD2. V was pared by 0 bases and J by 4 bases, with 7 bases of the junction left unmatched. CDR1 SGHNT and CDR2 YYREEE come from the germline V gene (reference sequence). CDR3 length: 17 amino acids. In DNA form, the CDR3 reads TGTGCCAGCAGCTTGGGCCGGGGACTAGCGGGGTCATACGAGCAGTACTTC. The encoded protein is CASSLGRGLAGSYEQYF.

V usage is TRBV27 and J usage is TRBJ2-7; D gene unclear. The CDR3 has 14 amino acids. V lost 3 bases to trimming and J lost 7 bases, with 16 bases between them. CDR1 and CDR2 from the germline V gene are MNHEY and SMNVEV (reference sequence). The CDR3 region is CASSFWSRLDEQYF. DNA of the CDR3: TGTGCCAGCAGTTTCTGGAGCCGCTTGGATGAGCAGTACTTC.

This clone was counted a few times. The CDR3 coding sequence is TGCGCCAGCGCCTTGGGGGGGCTTGGACCCGGGGAGACCCAGTACTTC. It translates to CASALGGLGPGETQYF. The gene calls are TRBV5-1 and TRBJ2-5, with D tentatively TRBD2 (7 bases). Trimming removed 7 bases from V and 5 bases from J, with 24 bases in between. Looked up from germline, CDR1 is SGHRS and CDR2 is YFSETQ. CDR3 length: 16 amino acids.

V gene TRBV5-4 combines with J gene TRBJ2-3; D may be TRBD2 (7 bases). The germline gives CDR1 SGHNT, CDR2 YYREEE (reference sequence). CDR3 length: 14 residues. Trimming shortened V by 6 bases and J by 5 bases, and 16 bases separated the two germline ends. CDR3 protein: CASNVRGAGDTQYF. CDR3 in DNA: TGTGCCAGCAATGTACGGGGGGCGGGAGATACGCAGTATTTT.

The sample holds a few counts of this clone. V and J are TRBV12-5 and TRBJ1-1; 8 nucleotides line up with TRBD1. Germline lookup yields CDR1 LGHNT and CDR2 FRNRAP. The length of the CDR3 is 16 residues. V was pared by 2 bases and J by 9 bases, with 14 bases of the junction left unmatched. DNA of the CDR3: TGTGCTAGTGGTTTGATCCATACCGGACAGGGCGGTAAAGCTTTCTTT. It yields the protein CASGLIHTGQGGKAFF. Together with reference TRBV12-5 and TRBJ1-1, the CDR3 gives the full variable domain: DARVTQTPRHKVTEMGQEVTMRCQPILGHNTVFWYRQTMMQGLELLAYFRNRAPLDDSGMPKDRFSAEMPDATLATLKIQPSEPRDSAVYFCASGLIHTGQGGKAFFGQGTRLTVV.

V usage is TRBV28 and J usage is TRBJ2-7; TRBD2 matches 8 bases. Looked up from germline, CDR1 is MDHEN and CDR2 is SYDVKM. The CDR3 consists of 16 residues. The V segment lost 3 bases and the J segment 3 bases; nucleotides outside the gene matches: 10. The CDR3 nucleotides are TGTGCCAGCAGTTTCCGGGGACTGGCGGGGGGCTACGAGCAGTACTTC. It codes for CASSFRGLAGGYEQYF. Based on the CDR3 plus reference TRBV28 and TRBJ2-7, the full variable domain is DVKVTQSSRYLVKRTGEKVFLECVQDMDHENMFWYRQDPGLGLRLIYFSYDVKMKEKGDIPEGYSVSREKKERFSLILESASTNQTSMYLCASSFRGLAGGYEQYFGPGTRLTVT.

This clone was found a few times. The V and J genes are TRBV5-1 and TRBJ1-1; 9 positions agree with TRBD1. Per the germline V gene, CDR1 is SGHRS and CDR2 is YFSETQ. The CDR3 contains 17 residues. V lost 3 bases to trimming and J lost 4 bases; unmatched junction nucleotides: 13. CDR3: CASSSHRDRVTATEAFF. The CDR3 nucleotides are TGCGCCAGCAGCTCGCACCGGGACAGGGTAACGGCCACTGAAGCTTTCTTT.

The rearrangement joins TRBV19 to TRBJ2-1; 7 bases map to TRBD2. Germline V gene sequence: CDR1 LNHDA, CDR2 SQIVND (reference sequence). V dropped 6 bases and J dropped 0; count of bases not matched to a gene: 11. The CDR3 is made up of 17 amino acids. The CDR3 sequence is CASRLGGTTSSYNEQFF. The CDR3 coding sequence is TGTGCCAGTAGGCTAGGTGGGACTACAAGCTCCTACAATGAGCAGTTCTTC.

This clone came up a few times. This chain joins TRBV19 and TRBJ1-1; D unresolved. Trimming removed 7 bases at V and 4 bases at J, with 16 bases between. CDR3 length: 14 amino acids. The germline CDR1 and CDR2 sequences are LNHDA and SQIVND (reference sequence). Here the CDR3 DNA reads TGTGCCAGTACTCCCTGGGCAGAACTCACTGAAGCTTTCTTT. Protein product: CASTPWAELTEAFF.

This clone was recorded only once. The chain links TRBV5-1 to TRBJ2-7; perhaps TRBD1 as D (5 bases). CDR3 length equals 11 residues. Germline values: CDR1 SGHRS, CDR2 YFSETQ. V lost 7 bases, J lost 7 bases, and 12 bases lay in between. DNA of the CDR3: TGCGCCAGCCGACAAGGGGTTGAGCAGTACTTC. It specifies CASRQGVEQYF.

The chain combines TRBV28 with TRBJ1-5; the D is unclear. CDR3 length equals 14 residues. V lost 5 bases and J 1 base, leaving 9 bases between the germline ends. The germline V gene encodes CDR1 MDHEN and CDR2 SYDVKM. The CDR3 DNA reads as TGTGCCAGCAGTATACGGCGGAGCAATCAGCCCCAGCATTTT. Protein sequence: CASSIRRSNQPQHF.

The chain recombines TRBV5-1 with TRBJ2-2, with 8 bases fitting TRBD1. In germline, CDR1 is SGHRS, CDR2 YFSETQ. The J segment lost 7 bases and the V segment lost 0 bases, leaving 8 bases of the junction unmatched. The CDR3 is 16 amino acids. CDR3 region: CASSLVTGGLGGELFF. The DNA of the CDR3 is TGCGCCAGCAGCTTGGTTACAGGGGGACTTGGCGGGGAGCTGTTTTTT.

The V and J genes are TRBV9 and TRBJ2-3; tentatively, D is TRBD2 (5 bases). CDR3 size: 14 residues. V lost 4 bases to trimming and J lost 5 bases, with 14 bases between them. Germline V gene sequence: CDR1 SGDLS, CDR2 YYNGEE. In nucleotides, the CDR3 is TGTGCCAGCAGCCCGGGCCTGGCGGGAGATACGCAGTATTTT. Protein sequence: CASSPGLAGDTQYF. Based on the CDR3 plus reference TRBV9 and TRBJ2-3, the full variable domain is DSGVTQTPKHLITATGQRVTLRCSPRSGDLSVYWYQQSLDQGLQFLIQYYNGEERAKGNILERFSAQQFPDLHSELNLSSLELGDSALYFCASSPGLAGDTQYFGPGTRLTVL.

This chain's CDR3 is CASSREVAGYEQYF. CDR3 DNA: TGCGCCAGCAGCCGGGAGGTAGCGGGATACGAGCAGTACTTC. The chain employs TRBV5-1 and TRBJ2-5, with 8 bases fitting TRBD2. The DNA end favors TRBJ2-7, so the J call may be wrong. This CDR3 comprises 14 residues. Germline-derived CDR1 and CDR2 are SGHRS and YFSETQ.